This TCR beta chain was found in a study of T cells after posttransplantation cyclophosphamide. TCRdb's table, derived via immunoSEQ multiplex PCR, lists solely in-frame clones and lacks some. The sample shows tens of thousands of clones, around nine tenths of them seen only once. The length of the CDR3 is 18 residues. V lost 3 bases to trimming and J lost 0 bases; unmatched junction nucleotides: 13. Germline V CDR1 and CDR2: GTSNPN, SVGIG (reference sequence). Of note for this clone: What it recognizes is unknown.

Overall study results and limits: Recipient CMV seropositivity and CMV reactivation strongly tracked TRB clonality.

J is TRBJ1-5 and V is TRBV30; 8 bases fit TRBD1. This TCR was sampled from a woman between 45 and 60 years old in good health and a related stem cell transplant donor. Sequencing used PBMCs. CDR3 coding DNA: TGTGCCTGGAGGGGGGAGGACAGGGACCCCTCTAGCAATCAGCCCCAGCATTTT. It specifies CAWRGEDRDPSSNQPQHF.